One and the same sample provided the 12 T cell receptor beta chains below, sequenced in a study of blood T cell repertoires in COVID-19. Some clones are missing from TCRdb's copy, which holds only in-frame ones; the method was immunoSEQ multiplex PCR. This sample has 200,000 to 250,000 clones, with 80% to 90% found just once. Sequencing was performed on PBMCs or T cells enriched from blood (not recorded which). The receptors shown here come from a woman in her twenties or thirties who had been exposed to COVID-19.

This clone was picked up a small number of times. The chain links TRBV30 to TRBJ1-2; TRBD1 might be the D (6 bases). The V gene's germline CDR1 is GTSNPN and CDR2 SVGIG (reference sequence). The CDR3 contains 13 residues. V was shortened by 7 bases and J by 8 bases, with 20 bases between the two germline ends. CDR3 amino acids: CASDRSVRWGYTF. CDR3 DNA sequence: TGTGCCTCCGACAGGTCGGTGAGGTGGGGCTACACCTTC. The full variable domain, completed using reference TRBV30 and TRBJ1-2, is SQTIHQWPATLVQPVGSPLSLECTVEGTSNPNLYWYRQAAGRGLQLLFYSVGIGQISSEVPQNLSASRPQDRQFILSSKKLLLSDSGFYLCASDRSVRWGYTFGSGTRLTVV.

The chain is built from TRBV5-1 and TRBJ1-2; the match to TRBD1 covers 7 bases. Germline CDR1 SGHRS, CDR2 YFSETQ. V trimming: 3 bases; J trimming: 7 bases; junction bases outside the gene matches: 9. The CDR3 is 14 amino acids. As DNA, the CDR3 is TGCGCCAGCAGCTATATCTCAGGGGGGTCTGGCTACACCTTC. It is translated as CASSYISGGSGYTF.

CDR3 loop: CASPGVGDGYTF. The CDR3 DNA reads TGTGCCAGTCCGGGAGTAGGGGATGGCTACACCTTC. The gene calls are TRBV5-4 and TRBJ1-2; possibly TRBD1 for D (5 bases). The CDR3 is made up of 12 amino acids. V gave up 8 bases and J gave up 6 bases, with 14 bases separating them. CDR1 is SGHNT, CDR2 YYREEE, per germline (reference sequence).

The CDR3 DNA reads TGTGCCAGTAGTATAAACAGGGGTCGCAATCAGCCCCAGCATTTT. Translation: CASSINRGRNQPQHF. The chain couples TRBV19 to TRBJ1-5; 7 nucleotides align to TRBD1. The germline V gene encodes CDR1 LNHDA and CDR2 SQIVND (reference sequence). The CDR3 runs 15 residues. V shed 2 bases and J 2 bases; nucleotides not matched to a gene: 3. Drawing the rest from reference TRBV19 and TRBJ1-5, the complete variable domain is DGGITQSPKYLFRKEGQNVTLSCEQNLNHDAMYWYRQDPGQGLRLIYYSQIVNDFQKGDIAEGYSVSREKKESFPLTVTSAQKNPTAFYLCASSINRGRNQPQHFGDGTRLSIL.

A single count supports this clone. V usage is TRBV7-2 and J usage is TRBJ2-7; no definite D call. The CDR3 runs to 14 residues. V lost 1 base and J 3 bases, leaving 10 bases between the germline ends. Germline values: CDR1 SGHTA, CDR2 FQGNSA. CDR3 protein: CASSLGVRIYEQYF. The CDR3 bases are TGTGCCAGCAGCTTAGGTGTCAGGATCTACGAGCAGTACTTC.

The rearrangement joins TRBV19 to TRBJ1-1; tentatively, D is TRBD1 (6 bases). CDR3 length: 14 amino acids. V was shortened by 5 bases and J by 3 bases, with 13 bases between the two germline ends. Per the germline V gene, CDR1 is LNHDA and CDR2 is SQIVND (reference sequence). The CDR3 spells CASSYGGGHTEAFF. The CDR3 nucleotides read TGTGCCAGTAGTTACGGGGGGGGGCACACTGAAGCTTTCTTT.

The chain joins TRBV10-1 to TRBJ2-2, with TRBD2 matching over 10 bases. Losses at the gene ends were 1 base for V and 1 base for J; bases not matched to a gene: 12. The germline gives CDR1 WNHNN, CDR2 SYGVQD (reference sequence). This CDR3 region has 20 residues. The CDR3 nucleotides read TGCGCCAGCAGTGAGTGGTCCGGCCTAGCGGGAGTCGGGAACACCGGGGAGCTGTTTTTT. It yields the protein CASSEWSGLAGVGNTGELFF.

The gene calls are TRBV18 and TRBJ1-2; D is uncertain. Trimming took 2 bases from V and 4 from J, leaving 14 bases between them. The CDR3 sequence is 15 residues long. CDR1 and CDR2 (germline): KGHSH, LQKENI. CDR3 in amino acids: CASSPTTTEGYGYTF. CDR3 nucleotides: TGTGCCAGCTCACCAACCACGACGGAGGGCTATGGCTACACCTTC.

The table lists this clone with a few counts. The rearrangement joins TRBV24-1 to TRBJ1-2, with TRBD1 as a possible D gene (5 bases). The germline V gene encodes CDR1 KGHDR and CDR2 SFDVKD. V lost 5 bases, J lost 4 bases, and 10 bases lay in between. CDR3 length equals 13 residues. Here the CDR3 DNA reads TGTGCCACCAGTGCAGGGAAAGGCTATGGCTACACCTTC. The encoded protein is CATSAGKGYGYTF.

This sequence joins TRBV7-9 and TRBJ1-2, with 7 bases aligning to TRBD1. V lost 5 bases, J lost 7 bases, and 4 bases stayed unmatched. Germline-derived CDR1 and CDR2 are SEHNR and FQNEAQ (reference sequence). This CDR3 contains 12 residues. CDR3 bases: TGTGCCAGCAGCCCAAACAGGGGTGGCTACACCTTC. Protein sequence: CASSPNRGGYTF.

The gene calls are TRBV7-6 and TRBJ2-6; D is possibly TRBD2 (5 bases). This CDR3 has 17 amino acids. V was shortened by 6 bases and J by 4 bases, with 19 bases between the two germline ends. In germline, CDR1 is SGHVS, CDR2 FNYEAQ. CDR3 bases: TGTGCCAGCAGGCCTTCCAACGGGGAGCCGGGGGCCAACGTCCTGACTTTC. This translates into CASRPSNGEPGANVLTF.

This chain joins TRBV7-9 and TRBJ2-3, with TRBD2 matching over 11 bases. The CDR3 spans 15 residues. The V gene end was trimmed by 4 bases and the J gene end by 4 bases; junction bases not matched to a gene: 4. Germline V lookup: CDR1 SEHNR, CDR2 FQNEAQ (reference sequence). The CDR3 DNA reads TGTGCCAGCAGCTCGTTAGCGGGAGGGCCAGATACGCAGTATTTT. This codes for CASSSLAGGPDTQYF.